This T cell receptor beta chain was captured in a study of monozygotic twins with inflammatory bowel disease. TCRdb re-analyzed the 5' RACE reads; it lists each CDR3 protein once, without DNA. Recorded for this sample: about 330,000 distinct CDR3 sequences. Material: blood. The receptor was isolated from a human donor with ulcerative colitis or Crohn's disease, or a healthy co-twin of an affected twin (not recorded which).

CDR3 residues: CASGLGRGYNEQFF. The J gene is TRBJ2-1, the V gene TRBV12-5; lacking DNA, the TRBD1 call made by TCRdb goes unchecked. The CDR3 is made up of 14 amino acids. The germline V gene has CDR1 LGHNT and CDR2 FRNRAP.